The next 8 T cell receptor beta chains were all read from a single sample in a study of OX40 agonist ivuxolimab in advanced cancers. Only in-frame clones appear in the TCRdb table, and some are missing; sequencing was by immunoSEQ multiplex PCR. The sample lists about 58,000 clones; over 80% were seen once. The sample here was CD4+ or CD8+ T cells sorted from blood, taken in a trial of the OX40 agonist ivuxolimab. Receptor source: an adult with an advanced solid tumor such as melanoma, head and neck, liver or kidney cancer.

The chain joins TRBV18 to TRBJ2-6; 12 positions agree with TRBD2. Losses at the gene ends were 3 bases for V and 3 bases for J; bases not matched to a gene: 0. CDR3 length equals 16 residues. Germline loops: CDR1 KGHSH, CDR2 LQKENI. Here the CDR3 reads CASSPTSGGGANVLTF. The CDR3 coding sequence is TGTGCCAGCTCACCGACTAGCGGGGGTGGGGCCAACGTCCTGACTTTC.

This clone was detected once. The chain couples TRBV6-1 to TRBJ2-7; the D is unclear. CDR1 and CDR2 from the germline V gene are MNHNS and SASEGT. CDR3 length: 12 residues. V dropped 6 bases and J dropped 3 bases, with 9 bases sitting between them. The CDR3 loop is CASRAENYEQYF. CDR3 nucleotides: TGTGCCAGCAGGGCAGAAAACTACGAGCAGTACTTC.

The genes are TRBV25-1 and TRBJ2-5; D not resolved. The V and J ends lost 6 bases and 9 bases respectively, with 26 bases between them. Germline V gene data show CDR1 as MGHDK and CDR2 as SYGVNS. This CDR3 contains 16 residues. The CDR3 bases are TGTGCCAGCAGCCTGATGGGTGGGCAGACGAGTTTGGCCCAGTACTTC. This gives the protein CASSLMGGQTSLAQYF. Full variable domain (missing parts from reference TRBV25-1 and TRBJ2-5): EADIYQTPRYLVIGTGKKITLECSQTMGHDKMYWYQQDPGMELHLIHYSYGVNSTEKGDLSSESTVSRIRTEHFPLTLESARPSHTSQYLCASSLMGGQTSLAQYFGPGTRLLVL.

The chain carries TRBV9 and TRBJ2-7; D unresolved. Germline assignment: CDR1 SGDLS and CDR2 YYNGEE. V gave up 0 bases and J gave up 0 bases, with 7 bases separating them. This CDR3 is 14 amino acids long. The CDR3 sequence is CASSVGTTSYEQYF. CDR3 DNA: TGTGCCAGCAGCGTAGGCACGACCTCCTACGAGCAGTACTTC.

The CDR3 coding sequence is TGTGCCAGCAGCCAAGAATTCGGTTATCAGCCCCAGCATTTT. This sequence encodes CASSQEFGYQPQHF. The chain carries TRBV4-2 and TRBJ1-5; no clear D gene. The ends were cut back, 0 bases at V and 5 bases at J, with 8 bases in the middle. The germline gives CDR1 LGHNA, CDR2 YNFKEQ. The CDR3 has 14 residues.

The chain joins TRBV5-4 to TRBJ1-2; 8 bases line up with TRBD1. This CDR3 region has 16 residues. Germline CDR1 reads SGHNT; CDR2 reads YYREEE (reference sequence). Trimming took 4 bases from V and 4 from J; bases not matched to a gene: 12. The CDR3 DNA reads TGTGCCAGCAGCCCCGGACAGGGAGCCGTGATCTATGGCTACACCTTC. Amino acid sequence: CASSPGQGAVIYGYTF.

V and J are TRBV19 and TRBJ1-4; D perhaps matches TRBD1 (5 bases). The length of the CDR3 is 16 residues. Trimming left V 1 base short and J 3 bases short, with 12 bases between. Germline CDR1 reads LNHDA; CDR2 reads SQIVND (reference sequence). Written as DNA, the CDR3 is TGTGCCAGTAGTATAGCGTCCGGGGCAGCTAATGAAAAACTGTTTTTT. Translation: CASSIASGAANEKLFF.

This chain joins TRBV14 and TRBJ2-7, with unresolved D. Germline V gene data show CDR1 as SGHDN and CDR2 as FVKESK. The CDR3 is 12 amino acids. Trimming removed 1 base at V and 6 bases at J, with 7 bases between. CDR3 coding DNA: TGTGCCAGCAGCCAAGGGCTGCGCGAGCAGTACTTC. It is translated as CASSQGLREQYF.